The present TCR beta chain was sequenced within a study of regulatory T cells in long-lasting Graves disease. iRepertoire HTBI primers and Arm-PCR of CDR3 regions built TCR beta libraries. In TCRdb, the multiplex PCR reads were re-called with MiXCR into one record per CDR3 protein. The sample records 400,000 to 500,000 distinct CDR3 sequences, 11% to 15% being singletons. The time point: newly diagnosed GD, antithyroid drugs for less than 3 months. TCR sequences were obtained from RNA taken from PBMCs. The CDR3 sequence is 18 residues long. From germline, CDR1 is SGHRS and CDR2 YFSETQ. Trimming at V came to 1 base and at J to 0 bases, leaving 10 bases not matched to a gene. The data were also submitted as part of a second study, on T cells in Graves' hyperthyroidism and ophthalmopathy.

This rearrangement joins TRBV5-1 to TRBJ2-1, with TRBD2 matching 7 bases. The sample consisted of peripheral blood mononuclear cells (PBMCs), taken at new diagnosis, from a patient treated with antithyroid drugs. The sequence derives from a woman between 45 and 65 years old with Graves disease. CDR3 bases: TGCGCCAGCAGCTTGCGGTACCTGACGGGAGGCTCCTACAATGAGCAGTTCTTC. It yields the protein CASSLRYLTGGSYNEQFF.